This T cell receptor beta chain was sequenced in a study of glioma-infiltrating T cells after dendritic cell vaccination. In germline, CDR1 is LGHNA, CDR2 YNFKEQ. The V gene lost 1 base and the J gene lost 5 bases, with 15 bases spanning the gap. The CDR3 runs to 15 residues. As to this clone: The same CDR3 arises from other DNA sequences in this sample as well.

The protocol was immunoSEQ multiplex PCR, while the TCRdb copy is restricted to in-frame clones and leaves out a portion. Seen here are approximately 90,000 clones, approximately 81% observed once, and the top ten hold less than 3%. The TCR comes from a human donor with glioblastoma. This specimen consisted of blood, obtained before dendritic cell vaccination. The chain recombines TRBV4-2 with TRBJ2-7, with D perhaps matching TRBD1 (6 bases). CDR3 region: CASSQGPTGGNEQYF. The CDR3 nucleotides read TGTGCCAGCAGCCAAGGTCCGACAGGCGGCAACGAGCAGTACTTC.